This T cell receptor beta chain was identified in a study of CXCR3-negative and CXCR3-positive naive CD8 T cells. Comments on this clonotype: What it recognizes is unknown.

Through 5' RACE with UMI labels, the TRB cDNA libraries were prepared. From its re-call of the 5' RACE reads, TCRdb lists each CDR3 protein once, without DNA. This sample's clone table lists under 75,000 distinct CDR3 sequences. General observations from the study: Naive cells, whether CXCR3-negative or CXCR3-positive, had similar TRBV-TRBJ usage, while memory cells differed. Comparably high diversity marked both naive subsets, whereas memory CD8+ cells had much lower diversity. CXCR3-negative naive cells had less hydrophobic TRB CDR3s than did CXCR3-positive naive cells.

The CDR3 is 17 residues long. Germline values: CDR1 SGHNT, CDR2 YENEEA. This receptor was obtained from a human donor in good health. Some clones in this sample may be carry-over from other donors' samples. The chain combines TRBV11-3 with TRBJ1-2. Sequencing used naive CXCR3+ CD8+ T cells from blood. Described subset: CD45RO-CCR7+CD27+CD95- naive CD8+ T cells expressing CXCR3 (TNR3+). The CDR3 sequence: CASSLDRAGRSPYGYTF.